This TCR beta chain was recorded in a study of blood T cells in healthy people across ages. Turning to the study itself: Per every two T cells, about one barcoded beta molecule was captured by template switching.

Study-wide findings and caveats: Expanded clonotype changes were possibly confounded by unknown donor CMV status. Calculation of diversity from one million T cells yielded estimates considered to be underestimates.

V lost 2 bases and J 5 bases, leaving 17 bases between the germline ends. Germline CDR1 reads SGHRS; CDR2 reads YFSETQ. The CDR3 is 16 amino acids. Sample-barcoded 5' priming and a J-beta primer mix drove a second PCR of roughly 7 to 11 cycles. MiXCR was run by TCRdb on the 5' RACE reads, yielding one entry per CDR3 protein. Altogether roughly 680,000 distinct CDR3 sequences are present, over 40% being singletons, with the ten largest covering about 13%. Ten or more counts support this clonotype. The antigen is unknown. What was sequenced was blood. This TCR came from a woman of 80 years or more in good health. The chain carries TRBV5-1 and TRBJ2-1; perhaps TRBD1 as D (6 bases). The CDR3, as DNA: TGCGCCAGCAGCTTTGGGGCCGCAGGGGAAAACAATGAGCAGTTCTTC. This encodes CASSFGAAGENNEQFF.